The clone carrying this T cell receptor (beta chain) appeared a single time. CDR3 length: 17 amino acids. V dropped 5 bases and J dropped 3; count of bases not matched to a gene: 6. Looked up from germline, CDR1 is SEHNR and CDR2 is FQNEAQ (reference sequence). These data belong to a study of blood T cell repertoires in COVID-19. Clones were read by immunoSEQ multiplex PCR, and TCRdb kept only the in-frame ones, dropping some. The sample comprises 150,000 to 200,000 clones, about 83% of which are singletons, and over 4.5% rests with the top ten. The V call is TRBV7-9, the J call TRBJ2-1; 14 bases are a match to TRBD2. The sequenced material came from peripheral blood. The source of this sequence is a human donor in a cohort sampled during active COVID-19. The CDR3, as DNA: TGTGCCAGCAGCCCGGGACTAGCGGGAGAGATCTACAATGAGCAGTTCTTC. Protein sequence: CASSPGLAGEIYNEQFF.